One and the same sample provided the 5 T cell receptor beta chains below, sequenced in a study of cytomegalovirus exposure and HLA in healthy donors. Researchers ran the PCR with 60 Vbeta and 13 Jbeta primers. The repertoire was sequenced with immunoSEQ multiplex PCR; TCRdb's copy has only in-frame clones and lacks some. The data contain around 130,000 clones, roughly 82% of them seen just once; the ten biggest clones take up 2.5% to 3%. Material for sequencing was PBMCs. These receptors all stem from a woman between 18 and 29 years old in good health and CMV-seropositive.

The chain recombines TRBV6-6 with TRBJ1-1; a possible D gene is TRBD1 (5 bases). Between the trimmed V and J ends, which lost 6 bases and 2 bases, there was a span of 10 bases. The CDR3 runs 13 residues. Germline V gene lookup returns CDR1 MNHNY and CDR2 SVGAGI (reference sequence). The CDR3 loop reads CASSQQVNTEAFF. CDR3 DNA: TGTGCCAGCAGCCAACAGGTCAACACTGAAGCTTTCTTT.

The count of this clone is one. The chain links TRBV2 to TRBJ2-7; TRBD2 aligns across 9 bases. In germline, CDR1 is SNHLY, CDR2 FYNNEI. V gave up 2 bases and J gave up 3 bases; unmatched junction bases: 2. The CDR3 has 14 residues. CDR3 nucleotides: TGTGCCAGCAGTGAAAGCGGGAGGTTCTACGAGCAGTACTTC. Its protein product is CASSESGRFYEQYF.

The chain carries TRBV18 and TRBJ1-6; TRBD1 matches 7 bases. The CDR3 has 15 residues. CDR1 is KGHSH and CDR2 is LQKENI in the germline V gene. V was clipped by 2 bases and J by 5 bases; unmatched bases: 3. DNA for the CDR3: TGTGCCAGCTCACCAACAGGGGAGAATAATTCACCCCTCCACTTT. Translation: CASSPTGENNSPLHF.

A remark on this clone: The junction does not match germline at one end; this may be a read error. The chain employs TRBV18 and TRBJ2-7, with 9 bases aligning to TRBD1. The CDR3 is 16 amino acids. Germline CDR1 is KGHSH and CDR2 is LQKENI. As DNA, the CDR3 is TGTGCCAGCTCACCACCGATGGGACAGGGCTCCCACGAGCAGTACTTC. It specifies CASSPPMGQGSHEQYF.

The J gene is TRBJ2-2, the V gene TRBV12-5; the match to TRBD1 covers 9 bases. The V segment lost 6 bases and the J segment 3 bases; nucleotides outside the gene matches: 5. CDR1 and CDR2 (germline): LGHNT, FRNRAP. The CDR3 sequence is 15 residues long. The CDR3 DNA reads as TGTGCTAGTGGCCCGGGACAGGGATACACCGGGGAGCTGTTTTTT. Its protein product is CASGPGQGYTGELFF.